This TCR beta chain was captured in a study of T cells in Graves' hyperthyroidism and ophthalmopathy. About the study: Any treatment followed the collection of peripheral blood at initial diagnosis.

Researchers took RNA transcripts and amplified the TCR beta CDR3 regions from them. TCR CDR3 regions were first amplified by RT-PCR with HTBI primers. TCRdb independently ran MiXCR on the multiplex PCR reads; one entry per CDR3 protein. The table has some 690,000 distinct CDR3 sequences, approximately 15% seen once; the top ten hold roughly 16%. Sequenced sample: blood. This clonotype originated in a man aged 50-60 years with Graves' hyperthyroidism.

The CDR3: CAISAGFLGAFQETQYF. The CDR3 nucleotides read TGTGCCATCAGTGCGGGATTCCTCGGGGCTTTCCAAGAGACCCAGTACTTC. The J gene is TRBJ2-5, the V gene TRBV10-3; D is perhaps TRBD1 or TRBD2 (5 bases each). This CDR3 has 17 residues. CDR1 and CDR2 from the germline V gene are ENHRY and SYGVKD. V lost 4 bases and J 1 base, leaving 19 bases between the germline ends.